Sequencing of this T cell receptor beta chain was carried out in a study of CD8+ T cells in alopecia areata. The study's findings and limits: Patients shared TCRs less clearly than mice did, possibly for HLA-related reasons.

A note on this clone: The antigen is undetermined.

CDR3 length: 12 amino acids. CDR1 SQVTM and CDR2 ANQGSEA come from the germline V gene. V dropped 8 bases and J dropped 7; count of bases not matched to a gene: 5. Extracted from the samples, RNA was reverse transcribed into cDNA to serve as the sequencing template. Clones were read by immunoSEQ multiplex PCR, and TCRdb kept only the in-frame ones, dropping some. The table includes more than 95,000 clones, roughly 68% detected once. The V call is TRBV29-1, the J call TRBJ1-4, with 9 bases matching TRBD1. The origin of this receptor is a human donor in good health. The specimen was CD4+ T cells sorted from blood. Here the CDR3 DNA reads TGCAGCACCCGGGACAGGGCTGAAAAACTGTTTTTT. Protein product: CSTRDRAEKLFF.